These 17 T cell receptor beta chains originate from one sample sequenced in a study of human T cells and chemical hapten exposure. The study used a library that attached unique molecular identifiers to individual cDNA molecules. TCRdb redid the calling of the reads with MiXCR, one entry per CDR3 protein. The profile shows about 120,000 distinct CDR3 sequences, 8% to 9.5% of them singletons. Whole blood, unfractionated, served as the material for total RNA extraction. Sequences were obtained from whole blood. The receptor source for this set is a human donor in good health. Some clones in this sample may be carry-over from other donors' samples.

The chain links TRBV13 to TRBJ2-5; D remains ambiguous. The CDR3 has 13 residues. The germline V gene has CDR1 PRHDT and CDR2 FYEKMQ (reference sequence). V dropped 3 bases and J dropped 5 bases, with 10 bases sitting between them. DNA for the CDR3: TGTGCCAGCAGCTTGGGCGGAAGGGAGACCCAGTACTTC. Protein: CASSLGGRETQYF.

Points on this clonotype: Given a much more abundant clone one base away, this may be a read error. V usage is TRBV6-2 or TRBV6-3 and J usage is TRBJ2-5; no definite D call. The CDR3 has 11 amino acids. Looked up from germline, CDR1 is MNHEY and CDR2 is SVGEGT. Trimming stripped 6 bases from V and 2 bases from J, with 4 bases between. CDR3 nucleotide sequence: TGTGCCAGCAGCCAACAAGAGACCCAGTACTTC. Translated: CASSQQETQYF.

This clonotype has more than one count but fewer than ten. The genes are TRBV7-9 and TRBJ2-1, with D hard to call. V was pared by 3 bases and J by 10 bases, with 7 bases between. This CDR3 contains 11 residues. Germline assignment: CDR1 SEHNR and CDR2 FQNEAQ (reference sequence). The CDR3 is CASSFWEEQFF. The CDR3 coding sequence is TGTGCCAGCAGCTTCTGGGAAGAGCAGTTCTTC.

DNA of the CDR3: TGCGCCAGCAGCCAACAGACCGGCTACGAGCAGTACTTC. It translates to CASSQQTGYEQYF. This rearrangement joins TRBV4-1 to TRBJ2-7; D gene ambiguous. This CDR3 region has 13 residues. CDR1 is MGHRA, CDR2 YSYEKL, per germline. Trimming removed 2 bases at V and 3 bases at J, with 8 bases between.

In its sample, this clonotype was seen a few times. Here the CDR3 reads CASSLSGGIETQYF. The CDR3 DNA reads TGTGCCAGCAGCTTATCGGGGGGTATAGAGACCCAGTACTTC. V usage is TRBV7-2 and J usage is TRBJ2-5, with 7 positions matching TRBD2. Germline CDR1 is SGHTA and CDR2 is FQGNSA. This CDR3 is built from 14 residues. The V gene end was trimmed by 2 bases and the J gene end by 4 bases; junction bases not matched to a gene: 4.

This rearrangement joins TRBV4-2 to TRBJ2-1, with TRBD2 matching 10 bases. Germline CDR1 reads LGHNA; CDR2 reads YNFKEQ. V trimming: 0 bases; J trimming: 7 bases; junction bases outside the gene matches: 9. This CDR3 is built from 17 residues. For the CDR3, the DNA is TGTGCCAGCAGCCAAGATGGTGCTAGCGGGAGAAGTAATGAGCAGTTCTTC. Encoded protein: CASSQDGASGRSNEQFF.

J is TRBJ2-7 and V is TRBV3-1, with 12 bases matching TRBD2. CDR3 length: 17 residues. Germline CDR1 reads LGHDT; CDR2 reads YNNKEL (reference sequence). J gave up 7 bases and V 3 bases, and 13 bases lay outside the gene matches. Here the CDR3 reads CASSQYRLLAGGFEQYF. In DNA form, the CDR3 reads TGTGCCAGCAGCCAGTACCGACTACTAGCGGGAGGTTTTGAGCAGTACTTC.

Worth noting for this clonotype: This may arise from a read error, as a much more abundant clone is one base away. This chain connects TRBV20-1 to TRBJ2-7, with no clear D. The V end was cut by 2 bases, the J end by 3 bases, with 11 bases between. Per the germline V gene, CDR1 is DFQATT and CDR2 is SNEGSKA (reference sequence). This CDR3 is 13 amino acids long. In DNA form, the CDR3 reads TGCAGTGCTAGAAAAGCAGGATTCTACGAGCAGTACTTC. It encodes CSARKAGFYEQYF.

Ten or more counts support this clonotype. This chain links TRBV12-3 or TRBV12-4 with TRBJ1-1; 7 positions match TRBD1. The CDR3 totals 15 residues. Losses at the gene ends were 7 bases for V and 1 base for J; bases not matched to a gene: 9. CDR3: CASNHWTGQNTEAFF. In nucleotides, the CDR3 is TGTGCCAGCAACCATTGGACAGGACAGAACACTGAAGCTTTCTTT.

This clonotype occurred a few times. The chain uses TRBV20-1 and TRBJ2-5, with D maybe TRBD1 (6 bases). Trimming took 6 bases from V and 5 from J, leaving 19 bases between them. The V gene's germline CDR1 is DFQATT and CDR2 SNEGSKA (reference sequence). CDR3 size: 14 residues. The CDR3 here is CSAIDTGPGETQYF. CDR3 bases: TGCAGTGCCATCGATACAGGGCCCGGGGAGACCCAGTACTTC.

The CDR3 nucleotides read TGTGCCAGCAGTGAAGTTTACAGGGGGGTGGAGGACACCGGGGAGCTGTTTTTT. It encodes CASSEVYRGVEDTGELFF. V and J are TRBV6-1 and TRBJ2-2; TRBD1 aligns across 8 bases. V lost 1 base and J lost 3; bases outside the gene matches: 10. CDR1 is MNHNS and CDR2 is SASEGT in the germline V gene. This CDR3 has 18 residues.

V and J are TRBV7-2 and TRBJ2-3; no definite D call. The CDR3 has 16 amino acids. From germline, CDR1 is SGHTA and CDR2 FQGNSA. Trimming shortened V by 3 bases and J by 3 bases, and 16 bases separated the two germline ends. The CDR3 sequence is CASSFSAPWGTDTQYF. The DNA for the CDR3 is TGTGCCAGCAGCTTCAGTGCCCCCTGGGGAACAGATACGCAGTATTTT.

This clonotype was recorded only once. The rearrangement links TRBV6-5 to TRBJ2-2; D gene uncertain. V lost 2 bases to trimming and J lost 4 bases, with 5 bases between them. Germline CDR1 MNHEY, CDR2 SVGAGI. This CDR3 is 13 amino acids long. Written as DNA, the CDR3 is TGTGCCAGCAGTTACACGGGCACCGGGGAGCTGTTTTTT. Translation gives CASSYTGTGELFF.

This clonotype has a handful of counts. The CDR3 reads CASRNIGTGAQENEQFF. Written as DNA, the CDR3 is TGTGCCAGCAGAAATATTGGGACAGGGGCCCAAGAAAATGAGCAGTTCTTC. The V and J genes are TRBV7-9 and TRBJ2-1; 10 positions agree with TRBD1. From germline, CDR1 is SEHNR and CDR2 FQNEAQ (reference sequence). The CDR3 is 17 residues long. V dropped 6 bases and J dropped 7; count of bases not matched to a gene: 15. The full variable domain, with the rest looked up from reference TRBV7-9 and TRBJ2-1, is DTGVSQNPRHKITKRGQNVTFRCDPISEHNRLYWYRQTLGQGPEFLTYFQNEAQLEKSRLLSDRFSAERPKGSFSTLEIQRTEQGDSAMYLCASRNIGTGAQENEQFFGPGTRLTVL.

The rearrangement uses TRBV5-5 and TRBJ2-1; D may be TRBD2 (5 bases). Germline-derived CDR1 and CDR2 are SGHKS and YYEKEE (reference sequence). The CDR3 spans 14 residues. Trimming pared 5 bases from V and 10 bases from J, leaving 19 bases between. CDR3 residues: CASSWTGLLEEQFF. Here the CDR3 DNA reads TGTGCCAGCAGTTGGACTGGACTTCTAGAGGAGCAGTTCTTC.

The V gene is TRBV5-1, the J gene TRBJ2-1; TRBD2 agrees at 16 bases. This CDR3 has 18 residues. Germline CDR1 and CDR2: SGHRS and YFSETQ. V gave up 4 bases and J gave up 4 bases; unmatched junction bases: 8. CDR3 in DNA: TGCGCCAGCAGCGGGACTAGCGGGAGGGATGTGGGGTACAATGAGCAGTTCTTC. Translation: CASSGTSGRDVGYNEQFF.

This clonotype was counted ten times or more. V gene TRBV27 combines with J gene TRBJ1-6; D gene uncertain. Germline-derived CDR1 and CDR2 are MNHEY and SMNVEV (reference sequence). The ends were cut back, 2 bases at V and 3 bases at J, with 8 bases in the middle. The CDR3 has 15 amino acids. CDR3 sequence: CASSLSSGYNSPLHF. The CDR3 DNA sequence: TGTGCCAGCAGTTTAAGTTCAGGCTATAATTCACCCCTCCACTTT.